This entry lists 32 T cell receptor beta chains sequenced from one sample in a study of T cells in Graves' hyperthyroidism and ophthalmopathy. Authors of the study amplified TCR beta CDR3 regions from RNA transcripts. With the HTBI primer set, the TCR CDR3 went through a first round of RT-PCR. TCRdb re-called the multiplex PCR reads through MiXCR, storing one row per CDR3 protein. The sample has about 370,000 distinct CDR3 sequences, 13% to 15% seen once. The sequenced material came from blood. These receptors originate from a woman aged 55-69 years with Graves' ophthalmopathy.

A remark on this clonotype: One end of the junction is discordant with germline, which a read error may explain. The chain combines TRBV20-1 with TRBJ1-1; TRBD1 agrees at 11 bases. CDR3 length: 15 residues. Per the germline V gene, CDR1 is DFQATT and CDR2 is SNEGSKA (reference sequence). CDR3 sequence (DNA): TGCAGTGCTGGTCCGGGACAGGGGGTCAATGGTGAAGCTCTCTTT. It yields the protein CSAGPGQGVNGEALF.

This clonotype was recorded many times. CDR3 protein: CASSWDINEQFF. The DNA of the CDR3 is TGTGCCAGCAGTTGGGACATCAATGAGCAGTTCTTC. The gene calls are TRBV12-3 or TRBV12-4 and TRBJ2-1; the D gene is possibly TRBD1 (6 bases). V lost 4 bases and J lost 6, with 7 bases in between. The CDR3 covers 12 residues.

This clonotype was recorded a few times. The chain combines TRBV28 with TRBJ1-2; D not certain. This CDR3 is 14 amino acids long. Trimming removed 5 bases at V and 4 bases at J, with 14 bases between. CDR1 is MDHEN and CDR2 is SYDVKM in the germline V gene. The CDR3 here is CASSPRRMGYGYTF. The DNA of the CDR3 is TGTGCCAGCAGTCCCCGGAGGATGGGCTATGGCTACACCTTC.

The V and J genes are TRBV4-2 and TRBJ2-7, with D possibly being TRBD2 (6 bases). The CDR3 consists of 15 residues. Trimming pared 1 base from V and 3 bases from J, leaving 13 bases between. Germline loops: CDR1 LGHNA, CDR2 YNFKEQ. The CDR3 protein is CASSQVLGLNYEQYF. CDR3 DNA sequence: TGTGCCAGCAGCCAAGTCCTAGGACTAAACTACGAGCAGTACTTC.

This clonotype was counted many times. The chain couples TRBV20-1 to TRBJ2-2, with D maybe TRBD1 (6 bases). From germline, CDR1 is DFQATT and CDR2 SNEGSKA (reference sequence). There are 14 residues in the CDR3. V was clipped by 3 bases and J by 1 base, with 9 bases between them. This chain's CDR3 is CSARGDKNTGELFF. CDR3 coding DNA: TGCAGTGCTAGGGGGGACAAGAACACCGGGGAGCTGTTTTTT.

There are many counts of this clonotype. The chain links TRBV28 to TRBJ2-5; TRBD1 matches at 10 bases. CDR1 and CDR2 from the germline V gene are MDHEN and SYDVKM. After removal of 5 bases from V and 3 bases from J, the junction contained 9 bases not matched to a gene. The CDR3 consists of 16 residues. The CDR3 sequence: CASSQMGQGRKETQYF. CDR3 nucleotide sequence: TGTGCCAGCAGTCAAATGGGACAGGGGAGGAAAGAGACCCAGTACTTC.

As regards this clonotype: Only one base separates this from a far larger clonotype, so it likely reflects a read error. In this CDR3 the conserved last residue, phenylalanine or tryptophan, is missing, so a read error is likely. J is TRBJ2-2 and V is TRBV3-1; the match to TRBD2 covers 8 bases. CDR1 and CDR2 from the germline V gene are LGHDT and YNNKEL (reference sequence). V lost 4 bases to trimming and J lost 0 bases; unmatched junction nucleotides: 1. The CDR3 is made up of 15 amino acids. This CDR3 reads CASSLGLANTGELFL. The CDR3 DNA sequence: TGTGCCAGCAGCCTGGGACTAGCGAACACCGGGGAGCTGTTTCTT.

This clonotype was observed at least ten times. The gene calls are TRBV11-2 and TRBJ2-1; weak D call: TRBD2 (5 bases). Between the trimmed V and J ends, which lost 2 bases and 8 bases, there was a span of 19 bases. Per the germline V gene, CDR1 is SGHAT and CDR2 is FQNNGV. The CDR3 runs 16 residues. CDR3 residues: CASSLYLRVGSDEQFF. The CDR3 DNA reads TGTGCCAGCAGCTTATATTTGCGGGTTGGAAGCGATGAGCAGTTCTTC.

This clonotype was detected many times. The chain is built from TRBV28 and TRBJ1-5; 11 bases are a match to TRBD1. Losses at the gene ends were 6 bases for V and 11 bases for J; bases not matched to a gene: 18. Germline V lookup: CDR1 MDHEN, CDR2 SYDVKM. The CDR3 spans 17 residues. CDR3 sequence: CASREGGTGGFGVTQHF. The CDR3, as DNA: TGTGCCAGCAGAGAGGGTGGGACAGGGGGTTTCGGGGTGACCCAGCATTTT.

V usage is TRBV25-1 and J usage is TRBJ2-1; D gene ambiguous. The CDR3 loop spans 15 amino acids. The germline V gene has CDR1 MGHDK and CDR2 SYGVNS. Deletions cut 4 bases from V and 0 bases from J, with 10 bases between. This CDR3 is CASSVGVSSYNEQFF. The CDR3 nucleotides read TGTGCCAGCAGTGTTGGGGTGAGCTCCTACAATGAGCAGTTCTTC.

This clonotype came up a few times. The chain is built from TRBV5-4 and TRBJ1-1, with D possibly TRBD1 on 6 matching bases. The germline CDR1 and CDR2 sequences are SGHNT and YYREEE (reference sequence). This CDR3 has 11 amino acids. V was shortened by 5 bases and J by 11 bases, with 13 bases between the two germline ends. The CDR3 sequence is CASRSGGLAFF. The CDR3 coding sequence is TGTGCCAGCAGAAGTGGGGGGCTGGCTTTCTTT.

This clonotype was observed a handful of times. This chain uses TRBV6-1 with TRBJ2-2; the D is unclear. V lost 6 bases and J lost 4, with 9 bases in between. The CDR3 is 13 residues long. Germline lookup yields CDR1 MNHNS and CDR2 SASEGT. DNA of the CDR3: TGTGCCAGCAGAAGAGAATCCACCGGGGAGCTGTTTTTT. Amino acids: CASRRESTGELFF.

This chain uses TRBV4-1 with TRBJ2-3; 9 bases align to TRBD2. This CDR3 region has 16 residues. J lost 2 bases, V lost 5 bases, and 8 bases had no gene match. The germline V gene has CDR1 MGHRA and CDR2 YSYEKL. Here the CDR3 reads CASSSRLAGITDTQYF. CDR3 nucleotides: TGCGCCAGCAGCTCCCGGCTAGCGGGGATCACAGATACGCAGTATTTT.

In this sample, this clonotype turned up many times. The rearrangement joins TRBV7-2 to TRBJ2-5, with D perhaps matching TRBD1 or TRBD2 (5 bases each). Germline lookup yields CDR1 SGHTA and CDR2 FQGNSA. V was cut by 1 base and J by 2 bases, with 20 bases left in between. The CDR3 contains 18 residues. The CDR3 loop reads CASSLVLLGVAAQETQYF. CDR3 nucleotides: TGTGCCAGCAGCTTAGTTTTATTGGGGGTGGCTGCGCAAGAGACCCAGTACTTC.

This clonotype was counted between two and nine times. The chain couples TRBV12-3 or TRBV12-4 to TRBJ1-6; tentative D call: TRBD1 (5 bases). Trimming pared 3 bases from V and 7 bases from J, leaving 10 bases between. The CDR3 sequence is 14 residues long. The CDR3 sequence: CASSLGPLNSPLHF. Written as DNA, the CDR3 is TGTGCCAGCAGTTTGGGACCTCTGAATTCACCCCTCCACTTT.

This clonotype occurred many times. The chain joins TRBV20-1 to TRBJ2-7; 9 nucleotides match TRBD1. Germline V gene data show CDR1 as DFQATT and CDR2 as SNEGSKA (reference sequence). The trim removed 2 bases at V and 3 bases at J, leaving 14 bases unmatched. The CDR3 runs 17 residues. CDR3 residues: CSARTPFPGQGGYEQYF. CDR3 nucleotides: TGCAGTGCTAGAACACCCTTCCCGGGACAGGGTGGCTACGAGCAGTACTTC.

This clonotype showed up many times. The V call is TRBV2, the J call TRBJ2-5, with 9 bases aligning to TRBD2. The trim removed 3 bases at V and 5 bases at J, leaving 13 bases unmatched. Germline values: CDR1 SNHLY, CDR2 FYNNEI. The CDR3 has 17 amino acids. The CDR3 region is CASSDGAWREGGETQYF. CDR3 DNA: TGTGCCAGCAGTGACGGGGCGTGGCGGGAGGGCGGGGAGACCCAGTACTTC.

This clonotype was recorded many times. DNA for the CDR3: TGCAGTGCTATCCCGCCGGGGGACAGGGTACACGAGCAGTACTTC. Protein: CSAIPPGDRVHEQYF. The chain employs TRBV20-1 and TRBJ2-7; 9 bases line up with TRBD1. V shed 4 bases and J 5 bases; nucleotides not matched to a gene: 12. The CDR3 has 15 amino acids. Germline CDR1 and CDR2: DFQATT and SNEGSKA (reference sequence).

This clonotype was observed many times. The chain links TRBV20-1 to TRBJ2-1, with 9 bases lining up with TRBD2. The CDR3 loop spans 15 amino acids. The V gene's germline CDR1 is DFQATT and CDR2 SNEGSKA (reference sequence). The V gene end was trimmed by 5 bases and the J gene end by 2 bases; junction bases not matched to a gene: 7. CDR3 region: CSAGSSGSPYNEQFF. DNA of the CDR3: TGCAGTGCTGGGAGTAGCGGGAGTCCCTACAATGAGCAGTTCTTC.

This clonotype turned up a few times. The rearrangement uses TRBV4-1 and TRBJ2-7, with TRBD2 matching 9 bases. Germline-derived CDR1 and CDR2 are MGHRA and YSYEKL. V shed 1 base and J 2 bases; nucleotides not matched to a gene: 3. The CDR3 has 15 amino acids. The CDR3 spells CASSQVLAGTYEQYF. CDR3 DNA sequence: TGCGCCAGCAGCCAAGTGCTAGCGGGGACCTACGAGCAGTACTTC.

This clonotype was picked up many times. The rearrangement joins TRBV7-2 to TRBJ2-3; D tentatively fits TRBD1 or TRBD2 (7 bases each). The V gene lost 4 bases and the J gene lost 3 bases, with 14 bases spanning the gap. The CDR3 is made up of 15 amino acids. CDR1 SGHTA and CDR2 FQGNSA come from the germline V gene. The CDR3 loop reads CASSYGGTETDTQYF. CDR3 coding DNA: TGTGCCAGCAGCTACGGGGGGACAGAGACAGATACGCAGTATTTT.

The sample holds a few counts of this clonotype. The V call is TRBV7-9, the J call TRBJ2-1; D not resolved. The CDR3 runs to 12 residues. CDR1 is SEHNR and CDR2 is FQNEAQ in the germline V gene (reference sequence). V gave up 0 bases and J gave up 9 bases, with 6 bases separating them. The DNA for the CDR3 is TGTGCCAGCAGCTTAGCGATGGGTGAGCAGTTCTTC. Its protein is CASSLAMGEQFF.

In this sample, this clonotype turned up a few times. The chain combines TRBV20-1 with TRBJ2-1; 8 bases match TRBD2. CDR1 and CDR2 from the germline V gene are DFQATT and SNEGSKA (reference sequence). The CDR3 contains 17 residues. V dropped 6 bases and J dropped 7; count of bases not matched to a gene: 20. For the CDR3, the DNA is TGCAGTGCCGCGACGGGGCGGGTCGGGAGGGCCCGAAATGAGCAGTTCTTC. This sequence encodes CSAATGRVGRARNEQFF.

This chain connects TRBV20-1 to TRBJ2-1; TRBD2 might be the D (6 bases). The CDR3 runs to 14 residues. Germline V gene sequence: CDR1 DFQATT, CDR2 SNEGSKA (reference sequence). The ends were cut back, 3 bases at V and 0 bases at J, with 9 bases in the middle. In DNA, the CDR3 is TGCAGTGCTAGCCGGGGGAGCTCCTACAATGAGCAGTTCTTC. Protein product: CSASRGSSYNEQFF.

The V call is TRBV5-1, the J call TRBJ2-7; TRBD2 agrees at 8 bases. The V gene's germline CDR1 is SGHRS and CDR2 YFSETQ. The CDR3 is made up of 16 amino acids. J was trimmed by 6 bases and V by 0 bases; bases with no gene match: 11. The CDR3 reads CASSLGDGRATAEQYF. Here the CDR3 DNA reads TGCGCCAGCAGCTTGGGGGACGGGAGGGCGACTGCCGAGCAGTACTTC. Complete variable domain (other parts from reference TRBV5-1 and TRBJ2-7): KAGVTQTPRYLIKTRGQQVTLSCSPISGHRSVSWYQQTPGQGLQFLFEYFSETQRNKGNFPGRFSGRQFSNSRSEMNVSTLELGDSALYLCASSLGDGRATAEQYFGPGTRLTVT.

This clonotype was counted many times. The J gene is TRBJ2-1, the V gene TRBV27; tentatively, D is TRBD2 (5 bases). V was pared by 8 bases and J by 8 bases, with 22 bases between. CDR3 size: 15 residues. Per germline, CDR1 MNHEY and CDR2 SMNVEV (reference sequence). DNA of the CDR3: TGTGCCAGCTCCTTCGGGCGGGCTAGCAACCATGAGCAGTTCTTC. Amino acid sequence: CASSFGRASNHEQFF.

This clonotype occurred many times. The rearrangement joins TRBV6-2 or TRBV6-3 to TRBJ2-3, with a weak D call TRBD2 (6 bases). Germline loops: CDR1 MNHEY, CDR2 SVGEGT. V was trimmed by 4 bases and J by 4 bases, leaving 15 bases between them. This CDR3 comprises 15 residues. CDR3 amino acids: CASSSTRGSADTQYF. Here the CDR3 DNA reads TGTGCCAGCAGTTCGACTAGAGGTAGCGCAGATACGCAGTATTTT.

The gene calls are TRBV2 and TRBJ2-6; possible D gene TRBD2, 6 bases. In germline, CDR1 is SNHLY, CDR2 FYNNEI. V was pared by 7 bases and J by 3 bases, with 10 bases between. The length of the CDR3 is 14 residues. In nucleotides, the CDR3 is TGTGCCAGCAACGGGGGTTTTGGGGCCAACGTCCTGACTTTC. As protein: CASNGGFGANVLTF.

The V gene is TRBV6-1, the J gene TRBJ1-5; a weak D match, TRBD1 (5 bases). The CDR3 runs 14 residues. The ends were cut back, 2 bases at V and 7 bases at J, with 12 bases in the middle. In germline, CDR1 is MNHNS, CDR2 SASEGT. Here the CDR3 reads CASSELSGDQPQHF. The CDR3 DNA is TGTGCCAGCAGTGAATTATCGGGGGACCAGCCCCAGCATTTT.

The chain has TRBV9 and TRBJ2-7, with TRBD1 matching 7 bases. The CDR3 runs 15 residues. J was trimmed by 0 bases and V by 4 bases; bases with no gene match: 7. CDR1 is SGDLS and CDR2 is YYNGEE in the germline V gene. This CDR3 reads CASSPGQAFSYEQYF. CDR3 coding DNA: TGTGCCAGCAGCCCAGGACAGGCGTTCTCCTACGAGCAGTACTTC. Filled out from reference TRBV9 and TRBJ2-7, the complete variable domain reads DSGVTQTPKHLITATGQRVTLRCSPRSGDLSVYWYQQSLDQGLQFLIQYYNGEERAKGNILERFSAQQFPDLHSELNLSSLELGDSALYFCASSPGQAFSYEQYFGPGTRLTVT.

This clonotype was observed at least ten times. The chain carries TRBV11-2 and TRBJ2-5; 8 bases line up with TRBD2. The V and J ends lost 6 bases and 4 bases, in that order; junction bases with no gene match: 4. This CDR3 spans 13 amino acids. Germline loops: CDR1 SGHAT, CDR2 FQNNGV. The CDR3 here is CASSLGGVETQYF. Written as DNA, the CDR3 is TGTGCCAGCAGTCTCGGGGGGGTAGAGACCCAGTACTTC.

The J gene is TRBJ2-7, the V gene TRBV19; no reliable D call. Per germline, CDR1 LNHDA and CDR2 SQIVND (reference sequence). This CDR3 has 13 amino acids. V was trimmed by 3 bases and J by 6 bases, leaving 12 bases between them. CDR3 loop: CASSIGPRSEQYF. The CDR3 DNA is TGTGCCAGTAGTATCGGTCCGAGGTCCGAGCAGTACTTC. The whole variable domain, remainder taken from reference TRBV19 and TRBJ2-7, is DGGITQSPKYLFRKEGQNVTLSCEQNLNHDAMYWYRQDPGQGLRLIYYSQIVNDFQKGDIAEGYSVSREKKESFPLTVTSAQKNPTAFYLCASSIGPRSEQYFGPGTRLTVT.